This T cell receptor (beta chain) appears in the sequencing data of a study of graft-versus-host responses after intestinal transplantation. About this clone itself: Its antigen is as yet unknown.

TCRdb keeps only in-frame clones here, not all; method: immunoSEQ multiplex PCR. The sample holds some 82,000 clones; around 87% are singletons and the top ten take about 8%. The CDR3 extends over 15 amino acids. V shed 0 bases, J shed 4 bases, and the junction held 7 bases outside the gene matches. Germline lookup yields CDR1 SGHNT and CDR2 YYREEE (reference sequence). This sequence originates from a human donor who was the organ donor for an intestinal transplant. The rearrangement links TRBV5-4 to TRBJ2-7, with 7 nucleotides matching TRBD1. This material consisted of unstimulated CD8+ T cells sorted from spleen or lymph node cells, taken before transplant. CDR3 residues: CASSLGQGVTYEQYF. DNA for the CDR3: TGTGCCAGCAGCTTGGGGCAGGGGGTTACGTACGAGCAGTACTTC.